This T cell receptor (beta chain) originates from a study of T cells after yellow fever vaccination (dated by TCRdb to about 2019). Study-level background: The SMART-Seq v4 Ultra Low Input RNA kit was used to prepare libraries from fractions with low cell numbers. To track T-cell clones before and after primary and booster YFV17D yellow fever vaccination, bulk TCR alpha and beta repertoires were sequenced longitudinally. Two healthy male donors made up the cohort, one aged 18 to 30 years and the other aged 30 to 39 years. Blood was collected at multiple timepoints before and after primary and secondary immunization, and bulk PBMC replicates and cell subsets were isolated. What the research found in general, with its limitations: The secondary T-cell response was found to be weaker but faster than the primary response, with a peak reached on day 5 rather than on day 15. FACS-sorted repertoires could contain abundant contaminating clonotypes from the bulk population, so computational filtering was required. After the booster, most of the clones that had expanded following primary vaccination were detected again (around 95% of CD4 and 80% to 90% of CD8), which suggests that memory was broadly maintained. Because only two donors were included in the study, the extent to which the findings can be generalized is limited. A small share of clonotypes was detected in both CD4 and CD8 compartments, with the overlap likely arising from convergent recombination.

Sequenced on an Illumina NovaSeq 6000. TCR cDNA was synthesized by 5'RACE template switching, which introduced a universal primer site and unique molecular identifiers. cDNA synthesis was primed from both the TCR alpha and TCR beta constant segments. Libraries were amplified in two PCR steps, with sample barcodes and sequencing adapters added in the second step. Sequencing of libraries was performed on Illumina HiSeq 2500 (2x100 bp) or NovaSeq (2x150 bp). On the authors' methods: MIGEC was used to demultiplex reads and collapse the reads into UMI consensus sequences, and MiXCR was used for V(D)J alignment. Using edgeR on replicate PBMC samples, clonotypes were called vaccine-responding if FDR was below 0.01 and the log2 fold change was above 5 up to day 15. Bulk clonotypes were assigned CD4 or CD8 identity according to which sequenced CD4 or CD8 repertoire held them at higher abundance. TCRdb handled the public reads itself, with Q25 trimming in fastp and clone calling in MiXCR, and kept productive beta chains. For every CDR3 protein sequence, its rows merge into one entry that carries the most common genes and DNA. The V and J calls and clone size come from TCRdb's table, not from the authors' own analysis. This sample is represented by about 340,000 distinct CDR3 sequences; under 5% of them were singletons. The top ten clonotypes cover approximately 25% of the sample.

The treatment or condition label, as the study defines it: live attenuated yellow fever vaccine strain. At each blood-draw timepoint, two biological replicates of bulk PBMCs were collected. PBMCs were isolated from peripheral blood using a standard Ficoll-Paque protocol. TriZol was used to extract RNA from bulk PBMCs, from CD4 and CD8 fractions, and from dextramer-positive and dextramer-negative fractions. This clonotype was observed at least ten times. No antigen is known for it. Base qualities are missing; no much larger clone stands one base away. V and J are truncated by 6 bases and 2 bases respectively, leaving an intervening sequence of 15 bases. The germline V gene gives CDR1 as MNHEY and CDR2 as SVGEGT. The cysteine opens and the phenylalanine closes a CDR3 of 15 amino acids. The DNA shown is the 45-base CDR3, in frame from base 1.

The chain uses TRBV6-2 or TRBV6-3 and TRBJ2-3; TRBD1 is possibly the D segment (5 matching bases). The sample was PBMCs, taken 5 days after the yellow fever booster vaccination. The sequence was obtained from a young man who received the YFV17D yellow fever vaccine. The CDR3 reads as follows: CASSPGQGATDTQYF. The DNA reads as follows: TGTGCCAGCAGCCCAGGCCAGGGCGCCACAGATACGCAGTATTTT.